Listed below are T cell receptor beta chains from one sample, sequenced in a study of T cell repertoires in cytomegalovirus infection. TCRdb reanalysed the reads using MiXCR and keeps one entry per CDR3 protein. The sample holds almost 300,000 distinct CDR3 sequences, about a tenth seen once. Sequencing input: PBMCs. Receptors originate from a human donor in good health (CMV status not recorded). Some clones in this sample may be carry-over from other donors' samples. CDR3s include the opening cysteine and the closing phenylalanine or tryptophan. The D gene is left open where the match is weak. The size entry is marked missing in some rows and otherwise reads once, few, many or a size class.

J gene | V gene | D gene | clone size | CDR3 DNA | CDR3 protein
TRBJ2-5 | TRBV7-3 | . | many | TGTGCCAGCAGCTCCTCGAGGCAAGAGACCCAGTACTTC | CASSSSRQETQYF
TRBJ2-5 | TRBV27 | . | . | TGTGCCAGCAGTTTTGGCCCAGTTGAGGCCCAGTACTTC | CASSFGPVEAQYF
TRBJ1-4 | TRBV10-3 | . | many | TGTGCCATCAACAGGGCAACTAATGAAAAACTGTTTTTT | CAINRATNEKLFF
TRBJ2-5 | TRBV20-1 | TRBD2 | few | TGCAGTTCCCGGACTAGCGGGGGGGCTCGCGAGACCCAGTACTTC | CSSRTSGGARETQYF
TRBJ2-1 | TRBV6-5 | TRBD2 | few | TGTGCCAGCAGTTACTCTGGGGGGGACCCTGCCGGTGAGCAGTTCTTC | CASSYSGGDPAGEQFF
TRBJ2-7 | TRBV20-1 | . | . | TGCAGTGTCGGAGACATTGGCGACGAGCAGTACTTC | CSVGDIGDEQYF
TRBJ1-1 | TRBV18 | . | . | TGTGCCAGCTCACCACGAGTCGGCAAACCGGGGCCCTCAAACACTGAAGCTTTCTTT | CASSPRVGKPGPSNTEAFF
TRBJ1-2 | TRBV10-3 | . | many | TGTGCCATCAGGACGATTCCCGAGGACTATGGCTACACCTTC | CAIRTIPEDYGYTF
TRBJ1-2 | TRBV20-1 | . | many | TGCAGTGCTAGAGATCGGGACAAGAACTATGGCTACACCTTC | CSARDRDKNYGYTF
TRBJ2-5 | TRBV7-2 | . | many | TGTGCCAGCAGCTTAGAACAGTTTGGGACCCAGTACTTC | CASSLEQFGTQYF
TRBJ2-1 | TRBV7-2 | . | many | TGTGCCAGCAGCTCGGGACCAGGAGGCAATGAGCAGTTCTTC | CASSSGPGGNEQFF
TRBJ1-3 | TRBV20-1 | . | . | TGCAGTGCTGAAAACCCGCTAGGAAACACCATATATTTT | CSAENPLGNTIYF
TRBJ1-6 | TRBV20-1 | TRBD1 | many | TGCAGTGCGCAAAAAAACAGGGGGGATAATTCACCCCTCCACTTT | CSAQKNRGDNSPLHF
TRBJ1-1 | TRBV28 | . | many | TGTGCCAGTCCGCCCTCGGGCTGGATGCCGGGGATGAACACTGAAGCTTTCTTT | CASPPSGWMPGMNTEAFF
TRBJ2-7 | TRBV5-1 | . | many | TGCGCCAGCGCGAGTGGGGGGCACGAGCAGTACTTC | CASASGGHEQYF
TRBJ1-1 | TRBV5-6 | TRBD1 | few | TGTGCCAGCAGCTTGGTTCAGGGGGCATTGGGTGAAGCTTTCTTT | CASSLVQGALGEAFF
TRBJ2-3 | TRBV7-2 | . | many | TGTGCCAGCAGCTTATTCGGCAGGAGCACAGATACGCAGTATTTT | CASSLFGRSTDTQYF
TRBJ1-5 | TRBV7-2 | . | many | TGTGCCAGCAGCTTGCGACGTAACAATCAGCCCCAGCATTTT | CASSLRRNNQPQHF
TRBJ2-6 | TRBV5-6 | TRBD1 | many | TGTGCCAGCAGATACTCGGGACAGGGCCCCTCTGGGGCCAACGTCCTGACTTTC | CASRYSGQGPSGANVLTF
TRBJ2-2 | TRBV6-5 | TRBD1 | few | TGTGCCACGCAAGGACAGGGGTACACCGGGGAGCTGTTTTTT | CATQGQGYTGELFF
TRBJ2-3 | TRBV2 | TRBD2 | many | TGTGCCAGTGGACTAGCGGGGGCCACAGATACGCAGTATTTT | CASGLAGATDTQYF
TRBJ2-3 | TRBV2 | . | . | TGTGCCACCAGTGAGAGGGGTAGCACAGATACGCAGTATTTT | CATSERGSTDTQYF
TRBJ1-4 | TRBV6-1 | . | . | TGTGCCAGCATCAGAAGGGGGACGCCTGCAACTAATGAAAAACTGTTTTTT | CASIRRGTPATNEKLFF
TRBJ2-3 | TRBV27 | . | . | TGTGCCAGCAGTTTTGTTGGCAGAGGCACAGATACGCAGTATTTT | CASSFVGRGTDTQYF
TRBJ2-2 | TRBV24-1 | . | many | TGTGCCACCAGTGATTGGAGGGGTCAGGGCGGGGAGCTGTTTTTT | CATSDWRGQGGELFF
TRBJ2-2 | TRBV5-4 | . | . | TGTGCCAGCAGGCCAGGGGGGGGATCCACGAACACCGGGGAGCTGTTTTTT | CASRPGGGSTNTGELFF
TRBJ1-2 | TRBV20-1 | TRBD1 | many | TGCAGTGCCTCCGGGACAGGAAAGAACTATGGCTACACCTTC | CSASGTGKNYGYTF
TRBJ1-1 | TRBV20-1 | . | few | TGCAGTGCTAGAGACAGGGTGGTTAACACTGAAGCTTTCTTT | CSARDRVVNTEAFF
TRBJ2-2 | TRBV7-8 | TRBD2 | many | TGTGCCAGCAGCTTAGCACTAGCGGGGAACACCGGGGAGCTGTTTTTT | CASSLALAGNTGELFF
TRBJ1-3 | TRBV28 | . | . | TGTGCCAGCAGTTCTCGAGCGTCTGGATCTGGAAACACCATATATTTT | CASSSRASGSGNTIYF
TRBJ1-2 | TRBV5-1 | TRBD1 | many | TGCGCCAGCAGGGGACTGGACAGGGATCCCTATGGCTACACCTTC | CASRGLDRDPYGYTF
TRBJ1-6 | TRBV14 | . | few | TGTGCCAGCAGCCGACAGGCCCGGGATGTGGATTCACCCCTCCACTTT | CASSRQARDVDSPLHF
TRBJ2-2 | TRBV29-1 | . | few | TGCAGCGTTGAACGGGGGTTCGGGGAGCTGTTTTTT | CSVERGFGELFF
TRBJ2-5 | TRBV28 | . | few | TGTGCCAGCAGTTTACCCTTAGAGGCGGCACCTCCTCAAGAGACCCAGTACTTC | CASSLPLEAAPPQETQYF
TRBJ1-5 | TRBV20-1 | . | . | TGCAGTGCTAGACGGGGTAACTTATATCAGCCCCAGCATTTT | CSARRGNLYQPQHF
TRBJ1-2 | TRBV11-2 | . | . | TGTGCCAGCAGCGCCCGACAGTCCTTGGTCTATGGCTACACCTTC | CASSARQSLVYGYTF
TRBJ2-5 | TRBV11-2 | . | many | TGTGCCAGCAGCTTAAATTCTGCGAACGGAGAGGCCCAGTACTTC | CASSLNSANGEAQYF
TRBJ1-2 | TRBV28 | . | many | TGTGCCAGCAGCCGGGGTATAAATGGCTACACCTTC | CASSRGINGYTF
TRBJ1-5 | TRBV7-6 | . | many | TGTGCCAGCAGCCCCCATCCCAATCAGCCCCAGCATTTT | CASSPHPNQPQHF
TRBJ1-1 | TRBV2 | . | . | TGTGCCAGCAGTGAAGGTAGGGCAGGAGGGACTGAAGCTTTCTTT | CASSEGRAGGTEAFF
TRBJ2-2 | TRBV18 | . | few | TGTGCCAGCTCACCACCGGCAATAGCTACGAACACCGGGGAGCTGTTTTTT | CASSPPAIATNTGELFF
TRBJ1-2 | TRBV19 | TRBD1 | . | TGTGCCAGTAGCCGTCGTGAGGGGGCAAGCTATGGCTACACCTTC | CASSRREGASYGYTF
TRBJ1-1 | TRBV14 | . | many | TGTGCCAGCAGCCCGCCGGAGAAGAACACTGAAGCTTTCTTT | CASSPPEKNTEAFF
TRBJ2-2 | TRBV4-3 | TRBD2 | . | TGCGCCAGCAGCCAAGGGGGACTAGCGGGTCCCAACACCGGGGAGCTGTTTTTT | CASSQGGLAGPNTGELFF
TRBJ2-5 | TRBV5-1 | . | few | TGCGCCAGCAGCAGAACATCGGAGACCCAGTACTTC | CASSRTSETQYF
TRBJ1-2 | TRBV2 | TRBD1 | few | TGTGCCAGCAGGGACAGGGTGTTAAAAAAGAAAACTAACTATGGCTACACCTTC | CASRDRVLKKKTNYGYTF